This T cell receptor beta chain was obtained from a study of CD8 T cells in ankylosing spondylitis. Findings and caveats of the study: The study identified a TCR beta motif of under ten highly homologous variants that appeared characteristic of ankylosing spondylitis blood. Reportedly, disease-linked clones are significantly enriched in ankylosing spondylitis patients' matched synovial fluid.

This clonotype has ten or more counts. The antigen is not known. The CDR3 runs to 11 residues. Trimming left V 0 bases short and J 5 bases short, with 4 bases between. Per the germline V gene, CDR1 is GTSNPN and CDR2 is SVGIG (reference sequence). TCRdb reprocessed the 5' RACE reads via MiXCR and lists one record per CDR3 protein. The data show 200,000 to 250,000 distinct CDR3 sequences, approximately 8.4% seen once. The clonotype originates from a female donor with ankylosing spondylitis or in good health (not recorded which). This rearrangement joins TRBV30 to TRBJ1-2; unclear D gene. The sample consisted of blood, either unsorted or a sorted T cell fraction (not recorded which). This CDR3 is CAWSVTYGYTF. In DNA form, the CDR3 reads TGTGCCTGGAGTGTCACGTATGGCTACACCTTC.